This T cell receptor beta chain derives from a study of shared clonotypes between healthy human individuals. Whole-study results and caveats: Sequencing of the sorted subsets was shown by rarefaction to be incomplete despite large depth.

At a deep level, the assay was run. Sequencing was performed with immunoSEQ multiplex PCR; in TCRdb, only in-frame clones are kept and a portion is missing. The repertoire holds 2 million to 2.5 million clones, 85% to 95% seen once, with more than 0.35% in the top ten. For this clone: The antigen remains unidentified. The same CDR3 arises from other DNA sequences in this sample as well.

The length of the CDR3 is 14 residues. V dropped 2 bases and J dropped 3 bases, with 11 bases sitting between them. The germline CDR1 and CDR2 sequences are SGHRS and YFSETQ. The chain uses TRBV5-1 and TRBJ2-5; D is uncertain. The receptor comes from a man aged 18-30 years in good health. Some clones in this sample may be carry-over from other donors' samples. Sequenced sample: naive CD4+ T cells from PBMCs. The subset denotes: CD45RA+ positively selected. The CDR3 DNA follows: TGCGCCAGCAGCTTTTCCGGGCGCGAAGAGACCCAGTACTTC. Amino acids: CASSFSGREETQYF.